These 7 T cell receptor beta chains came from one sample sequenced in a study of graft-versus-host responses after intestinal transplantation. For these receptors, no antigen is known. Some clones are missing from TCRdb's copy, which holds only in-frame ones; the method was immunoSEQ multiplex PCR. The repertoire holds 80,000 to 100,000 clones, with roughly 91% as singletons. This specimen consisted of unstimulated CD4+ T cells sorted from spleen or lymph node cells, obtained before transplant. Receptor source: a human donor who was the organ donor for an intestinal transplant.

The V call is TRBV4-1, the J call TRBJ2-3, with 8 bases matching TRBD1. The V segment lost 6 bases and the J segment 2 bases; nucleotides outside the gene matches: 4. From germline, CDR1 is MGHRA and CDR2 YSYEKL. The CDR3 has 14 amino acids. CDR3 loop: CASSRDRPTDTQYF. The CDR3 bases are TGCGCCAGCAGTCGGGACAGGCCCACAGATACGCAGTATTTT.

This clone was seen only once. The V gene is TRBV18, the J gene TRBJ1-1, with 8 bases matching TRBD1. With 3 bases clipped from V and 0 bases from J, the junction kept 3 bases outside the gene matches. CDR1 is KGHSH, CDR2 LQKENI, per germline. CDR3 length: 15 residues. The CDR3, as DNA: TGTGCCAGCTCACCTGGACAGGGAATGAACACTGAAGCTTTCTTT. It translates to CASSPGQGMNTEAFF.

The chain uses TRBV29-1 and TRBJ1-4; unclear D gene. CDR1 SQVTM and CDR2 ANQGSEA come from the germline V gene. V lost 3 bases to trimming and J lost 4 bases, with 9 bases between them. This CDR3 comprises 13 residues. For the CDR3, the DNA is TGCAGCGTTGAGCCCAGGAATAATGAAAAACTGTTTTTT. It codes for CSVEPRNNEKLFF.

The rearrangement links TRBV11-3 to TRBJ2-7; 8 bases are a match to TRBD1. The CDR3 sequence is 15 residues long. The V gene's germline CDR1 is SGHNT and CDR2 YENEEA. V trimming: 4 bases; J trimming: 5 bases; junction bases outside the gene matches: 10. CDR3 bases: TGTGCCAGCAGCTCCGGCAGGGGGCTGGGGGACGAGCAGTACTTC. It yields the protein CASSSGRGLGDEQYF.

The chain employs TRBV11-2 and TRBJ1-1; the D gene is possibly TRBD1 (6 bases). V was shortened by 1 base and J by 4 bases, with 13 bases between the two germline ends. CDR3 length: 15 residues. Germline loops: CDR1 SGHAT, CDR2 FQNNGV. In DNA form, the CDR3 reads TGTGCCAGCAGCTTAGCGGGGGGCCGGAGCACTGAAGCTTTCTTT. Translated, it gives CASSLAGGRSTEAFF.

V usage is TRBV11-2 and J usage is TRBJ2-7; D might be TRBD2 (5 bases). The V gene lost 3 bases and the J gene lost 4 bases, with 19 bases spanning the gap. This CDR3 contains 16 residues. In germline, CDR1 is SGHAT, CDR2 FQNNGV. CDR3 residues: CASSFNGVGLVYEQYF. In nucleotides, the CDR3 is TGTGCCAGCAGCTTTAACGGGGTTGGCCTGGTTTACGAGCAGTACTTC.

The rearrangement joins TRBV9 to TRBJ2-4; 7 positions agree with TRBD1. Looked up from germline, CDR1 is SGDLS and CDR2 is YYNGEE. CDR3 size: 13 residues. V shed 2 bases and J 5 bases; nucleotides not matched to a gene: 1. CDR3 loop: CASSVTGQNIQYF. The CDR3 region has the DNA TGTGCCAGCAGCGTGACAGGGCAAAACATTCAGTACTTC.